The 9 T cell receptor beta chains presented below share a single source sample, sequenced in a study of T cell repertoires in cytomegalovirus infection. TCRdb reanalysed the reads using MiXCR and keeps one entry per CDR3 protein. The sample yields 650,000 to 900,000 distinct CDR3 sequences, 25% to 35% seen once. Their antigen targets remain unknown. Sequencing used cultured CD8+ T cells from PBMCs, obtained from culture after CMV antigen stimulation. Receptors originate from a human donor in good health (CMV status not recorded). Some clones in this sample may be carry-over from other donors' samples.

V gene TRBV6-2 or TRBV6-3 combines with J gene TRBJ2-1, with TRBD2 identical over 8 bases. The CDR3 loop spans 16 amino acids. Germline V gives CDR1 MNHEY, CDR2 SVGEGT. V trimming: 2 bases; J trimming: 2 bases; junction bases outside the gene matches: 5. The CDR3 is CASSYLGGGTYNEQFF. In DNA form, the CDR3 reads TGTGCCAGCAGTTACCTCGGGGGGGGGACCTACAATGAGCAGTTCTTC.

This clonotype has more than one count but fewer than ten. The DNA for the CDR3 is TGTGCCAGCAGAGCGGATGGTGACACTGAAGCTTTCTTT. It codes for CASRADGDTEAFF. The chain joins TRBV7-6 to TRBJ1-1; D ambiguous. The CDR3 consists of 13 residues. The germline V gene has CDR1 SGHVS and CDR2 FNYEAQ. V lost 6 bases, J lost 3 bases, and 11 bases lay in between.

Concerning this clonotype itself: Since a much larger clone is just one base distant, this may be a read error. The chain recombines TRBV7-8 with TRBJ2-5, with D possibly being TRBD1 (6 bases). From germline, CDR1 is SGHVS and CDR2 FQNEAQ. The CDR3 loop spans 15 amino acids. The V end lost 3 bases, the J end lost 9 bases, and 20 bases lay between the germline ends. Here the CDR3 reads CASSLRIAPAGAQYF. For the CDR3, the DNA is TGTGCCAGCAGCTTGCGCATAGCCCCCGCAGGGGCCCAGTACTTC.

This clonotype has just a few counts. The chain recombines TRBV6-1 with TRBJ2-7; a weak D match, TRBD1 (6 bases). The V end was cut by 4 bases, the J end by 4 bases, with 14 bases between. Germline V gene sequence: CDR1 MNHNS, CDR2 SASEGT. The CDR3 spans 14 residues. The DNA of the CDR3 is TGTGCCAGCAGTGTCAGGGGACGGCCATACGAGCAGTACTTC. It specifies CASSVRGRPYEQYF.

The V call is TRBV27, the J call TRBJ2-1; 13 nucleotides match TRBD2. J lost 7 bases, V lost 5 bases, and 8 bases had no gene match. The CDR3 loop spans 16 amino acids. Per the germline V gene, CDR1 is MNHEY and CDR2 is SMNVEV (reference sequence). The CDR3 DNA follows: TGTGCCAGCAGTAGGACTAGCGGGGGCGGTTTAAATGAGCAGTTCTTC. As protein: CASSRTSGGGLNEQFF.

There are many counts of this clonotype. The V call is TRBV7-6, the J call TRBJ2-1; the match to TRBD1 covers 8 bases. Trimming cost V 0 bases and J 1 base; bases outside gene matches: 8. From germline, CDR1 is SGHVS and CDR2 FNYEAQ. The CDR3 runs 18 residues. This CDR3 reads CASSLAAQGEQSYNEQFF. The CDR3 bases are TGTGCCAGCAGCTTAGCTGCACAGGGGGAACAGTCCTACAATGAGCAGTTCTTC.

This clonotype was seen more than once but under ten times. The chain is built from TRBV19 and TRBJ1-2; possible D gene TRBD1, 5 bases. This CDR3 is built from 17 residues. Germline V gives CDR1 LNHDA, CDR2 SQIVND (reference sequence). V dropped 3 bases and J dropped 0 bases, with 17 bases sitting between them. The CDR3 sequence is CASSIEGSTVANYGYTF. CDR3 nucleotide sequence: TGTGCCAGTAGTATTGAGGGGTCAACAGTAGCTAACTATGGCTACACCTTC.

The rearrangement uses TRBV5-1 and TRBJ1-1, with TRBD1 identical over 8 bases. Germline CDR1 is SGHRS and CDR2 is YFSETQ. The CDR3 has 13 residues. V dropped 5 bases and J dropped 10; count of bases not matched to a gene: 10. CDR3 nucleotide sequence: TGCGCCAGCAGACTACTGACAGGGGAAGGAGCTTTCTTT. It specifies CASRLLTGEGAFF.

This clonotype was detected ten times or more. The chain links TRBV7-2 to TRBJ2-5, with D maybe TRBD1 (5 bases). Germline V gives CDR1 SGHTA, CDR2 FQGNSA. Trimming shortened V by 3 bases and J by 1 base, and 12 bases separated the two germline ends. The CDR3 loop spans 15 amino acids. Here the CDR3 reads CASSLWGGFQETQYF. The CDR3, as DNA: TGTGCCAGCAGCTTGTGGGGCGGATTCCAAGAGACCCAGTACTTC.